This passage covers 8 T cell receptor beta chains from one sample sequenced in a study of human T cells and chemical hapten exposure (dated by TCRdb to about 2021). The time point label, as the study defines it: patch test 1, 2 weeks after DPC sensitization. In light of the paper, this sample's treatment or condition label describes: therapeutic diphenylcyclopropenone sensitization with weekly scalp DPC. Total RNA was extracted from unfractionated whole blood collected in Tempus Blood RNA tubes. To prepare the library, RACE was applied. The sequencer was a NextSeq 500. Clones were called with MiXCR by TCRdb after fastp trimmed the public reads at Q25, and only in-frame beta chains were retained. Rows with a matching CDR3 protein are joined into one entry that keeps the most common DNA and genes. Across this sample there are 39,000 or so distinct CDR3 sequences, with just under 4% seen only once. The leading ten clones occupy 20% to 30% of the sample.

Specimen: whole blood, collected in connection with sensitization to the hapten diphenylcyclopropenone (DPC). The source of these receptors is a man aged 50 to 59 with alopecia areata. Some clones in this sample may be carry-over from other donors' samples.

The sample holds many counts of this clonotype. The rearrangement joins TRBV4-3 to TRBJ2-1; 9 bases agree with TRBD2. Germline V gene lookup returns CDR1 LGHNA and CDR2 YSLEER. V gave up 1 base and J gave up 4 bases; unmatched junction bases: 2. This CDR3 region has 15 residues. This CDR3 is CASSQVREGYNEQFF. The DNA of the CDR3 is TGCGCCAGCAGCCAAGTGCGGGAGGGGTACAATGAGCAGTTCTTC.

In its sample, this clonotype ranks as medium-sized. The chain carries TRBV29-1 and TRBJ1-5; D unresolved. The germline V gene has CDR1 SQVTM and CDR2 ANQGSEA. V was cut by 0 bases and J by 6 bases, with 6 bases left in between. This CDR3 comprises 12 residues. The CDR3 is CSVEEDGQPQHF. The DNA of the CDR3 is TGCAGCGTTGAAGAGGACGGTCAGCCCCAGCATTTT.

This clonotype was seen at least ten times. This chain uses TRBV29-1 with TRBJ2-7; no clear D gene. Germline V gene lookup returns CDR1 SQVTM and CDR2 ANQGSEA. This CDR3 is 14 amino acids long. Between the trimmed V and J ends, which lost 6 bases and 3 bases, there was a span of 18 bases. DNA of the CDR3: TGCAGCGTCCAAAAGAAGGGTTCTCTCTACGAGCAGTACTTC. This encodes CSVQKKGSLYEQYF.

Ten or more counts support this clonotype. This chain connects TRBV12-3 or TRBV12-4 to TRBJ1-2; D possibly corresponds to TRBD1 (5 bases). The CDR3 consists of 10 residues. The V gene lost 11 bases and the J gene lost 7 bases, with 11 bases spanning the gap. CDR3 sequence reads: CASGRVGYTF. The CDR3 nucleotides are TGTGCCTCAGGGAGGGTTGGCTACACCTTC.

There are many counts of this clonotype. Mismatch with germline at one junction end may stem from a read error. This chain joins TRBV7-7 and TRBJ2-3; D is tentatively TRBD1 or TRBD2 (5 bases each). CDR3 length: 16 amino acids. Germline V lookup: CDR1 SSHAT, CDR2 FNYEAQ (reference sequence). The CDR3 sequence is CASSQTADHRTDTQYF. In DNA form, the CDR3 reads TGTGCTAGCAGCCAGACAGCGGACCATCGCACAGATACGCAGTATTTT.

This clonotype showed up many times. The CDR3 loop is CASSLDETQYF. DNA for the CDR3: TGCGCCAGCAGCTTGGATGAGACCCAGTACTTC. The gene calls are TRBV5-1 and TRBJ2-5; D gene unclear. The germline gives CDR1 SGHRS, CDR2 YFSETQ. Trimming left V 0 bases short and J 5 bases short, with 2 bases between. This CDR3 contains 11 residues.

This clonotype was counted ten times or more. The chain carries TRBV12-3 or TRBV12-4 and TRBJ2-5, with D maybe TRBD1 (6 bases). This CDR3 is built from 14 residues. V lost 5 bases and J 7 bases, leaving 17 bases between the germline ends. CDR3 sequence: CASSPSYRDGTQYF. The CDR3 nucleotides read TGTGCCAGCAGTCCCTCATACAGGGATGGGACCCAGTACTTC.

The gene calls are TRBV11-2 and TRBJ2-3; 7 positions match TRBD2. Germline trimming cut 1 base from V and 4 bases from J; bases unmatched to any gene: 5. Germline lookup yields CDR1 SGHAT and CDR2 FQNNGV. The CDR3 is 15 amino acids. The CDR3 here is CASSLAGGGPDTQYF. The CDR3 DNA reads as TGTGCCAGCAGCTTAGCGGGAGGCGGCCCAGATACGCAGTATTTT.